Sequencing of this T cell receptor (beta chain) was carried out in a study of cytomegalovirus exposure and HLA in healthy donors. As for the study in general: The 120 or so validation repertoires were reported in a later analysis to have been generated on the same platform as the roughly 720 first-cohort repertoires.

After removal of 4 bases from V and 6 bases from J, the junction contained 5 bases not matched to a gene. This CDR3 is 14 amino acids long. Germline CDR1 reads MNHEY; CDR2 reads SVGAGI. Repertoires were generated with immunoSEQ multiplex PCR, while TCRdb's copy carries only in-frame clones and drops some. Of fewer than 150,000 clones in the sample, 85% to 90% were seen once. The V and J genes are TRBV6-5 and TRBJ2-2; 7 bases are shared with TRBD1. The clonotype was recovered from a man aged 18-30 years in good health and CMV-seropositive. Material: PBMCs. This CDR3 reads CASSSPGQAGELFF. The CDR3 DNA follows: TGTGCCAGCAGTTCCCCCGGACAGGCCGGGGAGCTGTTTTTT.